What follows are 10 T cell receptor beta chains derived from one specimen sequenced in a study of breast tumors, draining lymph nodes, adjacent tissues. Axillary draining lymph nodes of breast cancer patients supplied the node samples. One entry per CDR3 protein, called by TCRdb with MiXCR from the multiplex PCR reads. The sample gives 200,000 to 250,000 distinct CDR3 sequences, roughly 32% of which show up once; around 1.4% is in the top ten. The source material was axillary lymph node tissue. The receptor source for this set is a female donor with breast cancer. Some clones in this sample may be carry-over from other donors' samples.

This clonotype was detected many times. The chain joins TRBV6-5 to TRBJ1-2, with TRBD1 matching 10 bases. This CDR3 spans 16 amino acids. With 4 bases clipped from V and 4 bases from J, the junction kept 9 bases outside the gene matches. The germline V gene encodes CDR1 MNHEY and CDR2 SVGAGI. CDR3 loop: CASSWTRDRGAYGYTF. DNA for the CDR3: TGTGCCAGCAGTTGGACCCGGGACAGGGGTGCCTATGGCTACACCTTC.

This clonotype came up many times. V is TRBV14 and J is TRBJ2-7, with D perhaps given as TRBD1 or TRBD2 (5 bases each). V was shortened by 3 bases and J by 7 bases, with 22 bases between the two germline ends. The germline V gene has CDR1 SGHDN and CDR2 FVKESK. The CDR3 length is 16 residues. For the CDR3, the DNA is TGTGCCAGCAGCCACGGCTCGGCCGGGGCCTTTTCTGAGCAGTACTTC. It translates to CASSHGSAGAFSEQYF.

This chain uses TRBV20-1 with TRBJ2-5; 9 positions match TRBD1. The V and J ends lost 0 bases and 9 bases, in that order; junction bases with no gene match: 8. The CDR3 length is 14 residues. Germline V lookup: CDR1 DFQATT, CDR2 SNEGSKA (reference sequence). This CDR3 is CSARDTGGRPAQYF. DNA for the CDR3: TGCAGTGCTAGAGACACAGGGGGCCGTCCGGCCCAGTACTTC.

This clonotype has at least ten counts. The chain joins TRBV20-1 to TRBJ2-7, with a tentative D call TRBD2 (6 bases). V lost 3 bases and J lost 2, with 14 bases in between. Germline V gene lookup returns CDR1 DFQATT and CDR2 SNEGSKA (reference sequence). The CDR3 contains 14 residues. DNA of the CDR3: TGCAGTGCTAGTGGGGCTAGCGTTACCTACGAGCAGTACTTC. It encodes CSASGASVTYEQYF.

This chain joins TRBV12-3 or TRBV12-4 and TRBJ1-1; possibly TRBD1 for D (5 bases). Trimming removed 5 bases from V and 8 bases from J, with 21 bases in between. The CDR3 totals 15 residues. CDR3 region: CASSERGRGDGEAFF. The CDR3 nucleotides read TGTGCCAGCAGTGAGAGGGGCCGGGGGGACGGCGAAGCTTTCTTT.

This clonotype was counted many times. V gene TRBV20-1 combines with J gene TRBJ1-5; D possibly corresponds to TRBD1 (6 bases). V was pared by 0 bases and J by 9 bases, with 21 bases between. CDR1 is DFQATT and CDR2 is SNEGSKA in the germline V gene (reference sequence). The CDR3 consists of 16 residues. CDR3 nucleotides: TGCAGTGCTAGAGAACAGGGATACTTACTGAGGTCGCCCCAGCATTTT. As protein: CSAREQGYLLRSPQHF.

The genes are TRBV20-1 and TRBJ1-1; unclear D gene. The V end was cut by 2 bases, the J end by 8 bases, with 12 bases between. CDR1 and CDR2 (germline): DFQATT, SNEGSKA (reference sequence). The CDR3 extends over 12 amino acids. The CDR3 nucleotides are TGCAGTGCTAGAACCGGACCCCGGGAAGCTTTCTTT. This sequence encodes CSARTGPREAFF.

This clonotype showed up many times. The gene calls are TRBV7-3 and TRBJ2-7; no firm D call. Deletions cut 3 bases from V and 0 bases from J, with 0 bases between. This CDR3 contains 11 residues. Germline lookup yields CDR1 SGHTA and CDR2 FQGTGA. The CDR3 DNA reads TGTGCCAGCAGCTTCTCCTACGAGCAGTACTTC. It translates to CASSFSYEQYF.

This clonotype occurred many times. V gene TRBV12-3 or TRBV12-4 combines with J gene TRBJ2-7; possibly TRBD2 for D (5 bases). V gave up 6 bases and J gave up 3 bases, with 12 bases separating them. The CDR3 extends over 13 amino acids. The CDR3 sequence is CASRPDGNYEQYF. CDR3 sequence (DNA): TGTGCCAGCAGACCCGACGGGAACTACGAGCAGTACTTC.

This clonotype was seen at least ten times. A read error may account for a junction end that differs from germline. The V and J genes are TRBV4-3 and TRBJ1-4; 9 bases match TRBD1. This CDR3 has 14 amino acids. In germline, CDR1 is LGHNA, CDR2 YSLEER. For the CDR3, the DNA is TGCGCCAGCAGCCGGGACAGGGCTAATAAAAAACTGTTTTTT. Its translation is CASSRDRANKKLFF.